This TCR beta chain comes out of a study of prognosis after radiotherapy for stage I lung cancer (dated by TCRdb to the early 2020s). For the wider study: Between April 2018 and January 2019, around 19 patients with stage I NSCLC were enrolled in Nanjing, China. Oligometastatic NSCLC after surgical resection of the primary tumor was present in 4 to 6 patients, while newly diagnosed primary stage I lung tumors were present in 11 to 15. Every patient was regarded as medically inoperable, because of comorbidities in some 13 cases and refusal of surgery in roughly seven cases. The cohort was made up of 13 men and about 6 women, with a median age of around 68 years and an age range of about 53 to 95 years. Squamous cell carcinoma histology was identified in roughly seven patients, and adenocarcinoma histology was identified in around 13 patients. Using image-guided IMRT or VMAT, SBRT was delivered in 3 to 5 fractions at a biologically effective dose of at least 100 Gy. No patient received concurrent therapy alongside SBRT. About 20% of the 19 patients developed distant metastases after SBRT, at a median of roughly seven months; the other 15 showed no significant progression. The study profiled peripheral blood TCR beta repertoires from stage I NSCLC patients before and after stereotactic body radiotherapy and related them to distant failure. The study sequenced approximately 40 blood samples from about 19 patients, one before and one after SBRT per patient. Overall study results and their limits: Limitations of the study included a small cohort and short follow-up, and the study findings need independent validation. No determination of tumor specificity was made for expanded TCR clones. Post-SBRT Shannon entropy and its change from baseline were lower in patients who developed distant metastases; baseline Shannon entropy was not associated with metastases. All reported P values were unadjusted for multiple comparisons. TRBV and TRBJ usage frequencies reportedly differed by metastasis status, in two V genes at baseline and in nine V and two J genes after SBRT. A decrease in unique TCR clone counts was observed after SBRT (median around 9,800 before versus around 6,200 after; Wilcoxon paired P=0.011).

This clonotype showed up many times. The target of this receptor is not known. Base qualities are missing; no much larger clone stands one base away. Two rounds of multiplex PCR on genomic DNA were used to amplify the TCR beta CDR3 region. In the first round of PCR, primers specific to each TRBV and TRBJ gene were used, and the primer sequences are filed in Chinese patent CN105087789A. Universal primers were used in the second PCR round. The Roche High Pure PCR Template Preparation Kit was used to extract genomic DNA from frozen PBMCs. The libraries underwent paired-end sequencing with 151 bp reads on an Illumina HiSeq 3000. Turning to the authors' computational methods: Raw reads lacking the multiplex PCR primer sequences were removed with CutAdapt. High-quality paired reads were merged into contigs with PEAR. By alignment to reference sequences, MiXCR assigned TRB V, D and J gene segments to each contig. To remove sequencing errors, CDR3 sequences were clustered according to base quality and sequence similarity. Diversity was measured as Shannon entropy normalized by the natural log of productive TCR sequence number. Clonality was computed as one minus the ratio of Shannon entropy to the natural log of the number of unique clonotypes. Using the Youden index from ROC curves, the researchers picked the repertoire-metric cut-offs for progression-free survival, and all analyses were carried out in R 3.5.3. The public reads were quality trimmed at Q25 with fastp and then assembled into clones with MiXCR by TCRdb, keeping productive beta chains. Under each unique CDR3 protein, matching rows form one entry showing the most common genes and DNA. The V and J calls come from TCRdb's annotation, not from the publication. This sample has about 20,000 distinct CDR3 sequences in its table, and roughly 40% of those were observed once. Jointly, the top ten make up around 57% of the sample.

V ends up 0 bases short and J 0 bases short, with an unmatched junction base count of 3. The CDR3 holds 16 amino acids from the cysteine to the phenylalanine. The retained sequence is limited to the CDR3, 48 bases, with the frame set at the first base. CDR1 and CDR2 are drawn from the germline V gene (reference sequence): SGHKS, YYEKEE. No patient had a history of other malignancies or prior chemotherapy or radiotherapy, and all had node-negative disease on CT and PET/CT. At each of the two time points, approximately 6.2 milliliters of peripheral venous blood were collected into EDTA tubes. Ficoll-Paque Plus density-gradient centrifugation was used to isolate PBMCs. Right after collection, samples were kept at -80 degrees C until analysis.

This receptor was obtained from a donor of 50 years or more with non-small cell lung cancer. Sequencing was performed on PBMCs, taken before or after stereotactic body radiation therapy (not recorded which). The rearranged segments are TRBV5-5 and TRBJ2-3, with TRBD2 identical over 8 junction bases. The CDR3 loop reads CASSLGASGSTDTQYF. The bases are TGTGCCAGCAGCTTGGGTGCTAGCGGGAGCACAGATACGCAGTATTTT.